These 25 T cell receptor beta chains were sequenced from one sample in a study of cytomegalovirus exposure and HLA in healthy donors. The primer mix had 60 Vbeta and 13 Jbeta primers. The table came from immunoSEQ multiplex PCR; TCRdb's copy has only in-frame clones and leaves some out. Of some 140,000 clones in the sample, approximately 85% were seen once. Input material: PBMCs. These receptors all come from a woman under 40 in good health and CMV-seropositive.

The V call is TRBV6-6, the J call TRBJ1-2; 7 bases match TRBD1. The CDR3 covers 14 residues. The J segment lost 0 bases and the V segment lost 6 bases, leaving 4 bases of the junction unmatched. Germline lookup yields CDR1 MNHNY and CDR2 SVGAGI (reference sequence). The CDR3 region is CASSHTGANYGYTF. The DNA for the CDR3 is TGTGCCAGCAGCCATACAGGGGCTAACTATGGCTACACCTTC.

The V and J genes are TRBV7-8 and TRBJ1-5; D may be TRBD1 (6 bases). Trimming cost V 1 base and J 3 bases, with 13 bases left between them. Germline-derived CDR1 and CDR2 are SGHVS and FQNEAQ. This CDR3 is 16 amino acids long. CDR3 protein: CASSLEGRGNNQPQHF. DNA for the CDR3: TGTGCCAGCAGCTTAGAGGGCAGGGGAAACAATCAGCCCCAGCATTTT.

This chain connects TRBV5-1 to TRBJ2-1, with 9 bases identical to TRBD1. Germline V lookup: CDR1 SGHRS, CDR2 YFSETQ. V shed 3 bases, J shed 1 base, and the junction held 8 bases outside the gene matches. The CDR3 extends over 17 amino acids. CDR3 sequence reads: CASSSHRGRLSYNEQFF. In DNA form, the CDR3 reads TGCGCCAGCAGCTCCCACAGGGGGCGATTATCCTACAATGAGCAGTTCTTC.

The gene calls are TRBV7-3 and TRBJ2-1; 13 positions match TRBD2. In germline, CDR1 is SGHTA, CDR2 FQGTGA. The trim removed 3 bases at V and 10 bases at J, leaving 6 bases unmatched. The CDR3 consists of 15 residues. This CDR3 is CASSFGLAGAQEQFF. The CDR3 nucleotides read TGTGCCAGCAGCTTCGGACTAGCGGGAGCCCAAGAGCAGTTCTTC.

This chain uses TRBV29-1 with TRBJ2-1, with 9 bases that match TRBD2. The CDR3 has 14 amino acids. Germline loops: CDR1 SQVTM, CDR2 ANQGSEA. Trimming removed 5 bases from V and 8 bases from J; junction bases left unmatched: 10. CDR3 DNA: TGCAGCGTTCGCCCGCTACTAGCGGGCCATGAGCAGTTCTTC. Translation gives CSVRPLLAGHEQFF.

The J gene is TRBJ1-4, the V gene TRBV2, with 7 positions matching TRBD1. Germline V lookup: CDR1 SNHLY, CDR2 FYNNEI. The V segment lost 1 base and the J segment 13 bases; nucleotides outside the gene matches: 9. This CDR3 has 14 residues. CDR3 residues: CASSEGGQATRLFF. The DNA for the CDR3 is TGTGCCAGCAGTGAAGGAGGACAGGCTACTAGACTGTTTTTT.

This sequence joins TRBV6-5 and TRBJ2-7; 7 bases align to TRBD1. The V segment lost 2 bases and the J segment 1 base; nucleotides outside the gene matches: 5. The germline V gene has CDR1 MNHEY and CDR2 SVGAGI. CDR3 length: 15 amino acids. The CDR3 reads CASSYPGTASYEQYF. As DNA, the CDR3 is TGTGCCAGCAGTTACCCCGGGACAGCATCCTACGAGCAGTACTTC.

In this sample, this clone turned up once. This sequence joins TRBV11-2 and TRBJ1-3, with a possible D match to TRBD1 (6 bases). The CDR3 contains 14 residues. Germline-derived CDR1 and CDR2 are SGHAT and FQNNGV. V lost 8 bases to trimming and J lost 4 bases, with 15 bases between them. CDR3 DNA sequence: TGTGCCAGCGGGCGAATGGGGACAGGAAACACCATATATTTT. This codes for CASGRMGTGNTIYF. Based on the CDR3 plus reference TRBV11-2 and TRBJ1-3, the full variable domain is EAGVAQSPRYKIIEKRQSVAFWCNPISGHATLYWYQQILGQGPKLLIQFQNNGVVDDSQLPKDRFSAERLKGVDSTLKIQPAKLEDSAVYLCASGRMGTGNTIYFGEGSWLTVV.

The rearrangement uses TRBV4-2 and TRBJ2-4, with D unresolved. Trimming removed 3 bases from V and 9 bases from J, with 6 bases in between. CDR1 is LGHNA, CDR2 YNFKEQ, per germline. The CDR3 length is 11 residues. The DNA for the CDR3 is TGTGCCAGCAGCCAGTACACCATTCAGTACTTC. Translation: CASSQYTIQYF.

V and J are TRBV28 and TRBJ2-1; 14 positions match TRBD2. Germline V gene sequence: CDR1 MDHEN, CDR2 SYDVKM. V gave up 5 bases and J gave up 6 bases; unmatched junction bases: 15. This CDR3 comprises 19 residues. The DNA for the CDR3 is TGTGCCAGCAGTACCCCGACTAGCGGGAGGGTATGGGGTATCAATGAGCAGTTCTTC. Its protein is CASSTPTSGRVWGINEQFF. Full variable domain (remainder filled in from reference TRBV28 and TRBJ2-1): DVKVTQSSRYLVKRTGEKVFLECVQDMDHENMFWYRQDPGLGLRLIYFSYDVKMKEKGDIPEGYSVSREKKERFSLILESASTNQTSMYLCASSTPTSGRVWGINEQFFGPGTRLTVL.

The rearrangement links TRBV7-2 to TRBJ1-5, with no clear D. The CDR3 runs to 14 residues. CDR1 and CDR2 from the germline V gene are SGHTA and FQGNSA. V was trimmed by 1 base and J by 5 bases, leaving 9 bases between them. CDR3 in DNA: TGTGCCAGCAGCTTAGGGCTGGCGGATCAGCCCCAGCATTTT. Translating gives CASSLGLADQPQHF.

The V and J genes are TRBV27 and TRBJ2-5; D not certain. Matching the DNA end better, TRBJ2-7 makes the J call doubtful. The CDR3 consists of 14 residues. From germline, CDR1 is MNHEY and CDR2 SMNVEV (reference sequence). The CDR3 bases are TGTGCCAGCAGCCGTGCGGTAGGCCCTTTCGAGCAGTACTTC. As protein: CASSRAVGPFEQYF.

The chain employs TRBV5-1 and TRBJ2-1; TRBD1 is a possible D gene (7 bases). With 0 bases removed from V and 9 bases from J, the gap between germline ends came to 13 bases. This CDR3 spans 14 amino acids. The germline V gene has CDR1 SGHRS and CDR2 YFSETQ. Here the CDR3 reads CASSLGGDSREQFF. The CDR3 DNA reads as TGCGCCAGCAGCTTGGGGGGGGACAGTCGTGAGCAGTTCTTC.

This sequence joins TRBV7-8 and TRBJ1-1; 8 bases agree with TRBD1. This CDR3 region has 14 residues. Germline-derived CDR1 and CDR2 are SGHVS and FQNEAQ. J lost 3 bases, V lost 5 bases, and 5 bases had no gene match. As DNA, the CDR3 is TGTGCCAGCAGCGGCCGGGACAGGTACACTGAAGCTTTCTTT. Protein: CASSGRDRYTEAFF.

This chain joins TRBV5-6 and TRBJ2-1; TRBD2 is a possible D gene (5 bases). This CDR3 comprises 14 residues. Looked up from germline, CDR1 is SGHDT and CDR2 is YYEEEE. V lost 5 bases to trimming and J lost 2 bases, with 11 bases between them. CDR3 sequence: CASRERGTYNEQFF. CDR3 nucleotides: TGTGCCAGCAGAGAACGGGGAACCTACAATGAGCAGTTCTTC.

The chain combines TRBV7-2 with TRBJ1-4; 7 nucleotides match TRBD1. This CDR3 is built from 16 residues. CDR1 is SGHTA, CDR2 FQGNSA, per germline. Trimming removed 5 bases from V and 0 bases from J; junction bases left unmatched: 6. In DNA, the CDR3 is TGTGCCAGCAGCCCTAGGGACAGCCCAACTAATGAAAAACTGTTTTTT. Protein: CASSPRDSPTNEKLFF.

A word on this clone: The sample contains more than one DNA sequence encoding this CDR3. The rearrangement uses TRBV5-8 and TRBJ1-1; D ambiguous. The CDR3 has 14 amino acids. Trimming left V 0 bases short and J 1 base short, with 7 bases between. From germline, CDR1 is SGHTS and CDR2 YDEGEE. The CDR3 bases are TGTGCCAGCAGCTTGGGGGCCGGGAACACTGAAGCTTTCTTT. Encoded protein: CASSLGAGNTEAFF.

This sequence joins TRBV6-5 and TRBJ2-3, with D unclear. CDR1 is MNHEY and CDR2 is SVGAGI in the germline V gene. Between the trimmed V and J ends, which lost 0 bases and 2 bases, there was a span of 12 bases. This CDR3 region has 16 residues. The CDR3 loop reads CASSYSAVEPTDTQYF. CDR3 in DNA: TGTGCCAGCAGTTACTCGGCGGTGGAGCCCACAGATACGCAGTATTTT.

The chain combines TRBV2 with TRBJ1-5, with unresolved D. Germline CDR1 SNHLY, CDR2 FYNNEI. The ends were cut back, 3 bases at V and 0 bases at J, with 12 bases in the middle. This CDR3 is built from 16 residues. The chain's CDR3 is CASSEWAPYSNQPQHF. CDR3 bases: TGTGCCAGCAGTGAGTGGGCACCCTATAGCAATCAGCCCCAGCATTTT.

The chain joins TRBV6-5 to TRBJ1-1; no firm D call. The CDR3 is 12 residues long. Germline V gives CDR1 MNHEY, CDR2 SVGAGI. The V and J ends lost 7 bases and 4 bases respectively, with 10 bases between them. The CDR3 here is CASTSAGTEAFF. CDR3 in DNA: TGTGCCAGCACCTCAGCAGGCACTGAAGCTTTCTTT.

The rearrangement links TRBV28 to TRBJ1-1; 7 nucleotides line up with TRBD1. Germline lookup yields CDR1 MDHEN and CDR2 SYDVKM. The V segment lost 5 bases and the J segment 0 bases; nucleotides outside the gene matches: 9. The CDR3 is made up of 16 amino acids. The CDR3 loop reads CASSISTGTVNTEAFF. The CDR3 nucleotides are TGTGCCAGCAGTATCTCAACCGGGACAGTGAACACTGAAGCTTTCTTT.

The table lists this clone with a few counts. The J gene is TRBJ1-2, the V gene TRBV25-1; D uncertain. The CDR3 runs to 15 residues. The ends were cut back, 3 bases at V and 0 bases at J, with 11 bases in the middle. Germline V gene lookup returns CDR1 MGHDK and CDR2 SYGVNS. The CDR3 sequence: CASSDRGAANYGYTF. The CDR3 DNA sequence: TGTGCCAGCAGTGACCGGGGAGCGGCTAACTATGGCTACACCTTC.

This clone has a single count. The chain recombines TRBV11-2 with TRBJ1-2; no clear D gene. CDR1 is SGHAT and CDR2 is FQNNGV in the germline V gene. This CDR3 comprises 14 residues. The germline V and J ends were trimmed by 2 bases and 7 bases, with 14 bases remaining between them. Here the CDR3 DNA reads TGTGCCAGCAGCTTAAGTGGCGTGGGAGCTGGCTACACCTTC. Amino acid sequence: CASSLSGVGAGYTF.

This clone occurred a few times. This rearrangement joins TRBV29-1 to TRBJ1-5; no definite D call. The V end was cut by 4 bases, the J end by 12 bases, with 13 bases between. The CDR3 consists of 11 residues. CDR1 and CDR2 (germline): SQVTM, ANQGSEA. The CDR3: CSVGEGVGQHF. In DNA, the CDR3 is TGCAGCGTTGGGGAGGGCGTGGGCCAGCATTTT.

For the CDR3, the DNA is TGCGCCAGCAGCTTGGATACCCTACCCGATACGCAGTATTTT. Its protein is CASSLDTLPDTQYF. The chain joins TRBV5-1 to TRBJ2-3; D not certain. The germline gives CDR1 SGHRS, CDR2 YFSETQ. V lost 0 bases, J lost 6 bases, and 11 bases lay in between. The CDR3 loop spans 14 amino acids.